The clone carrying this TCR beta chain was counted between two and nine times. The sample comes from a study of blood T cells in healthy people across ages. Looking at the study overall: Every two T cells gave about one barcoded beta molecule via template switching.

Then a second PCR, running roughly 7 to 11 cycles, was carried out with a sample-barcoded 5' primer and a J-beta primer mix. Each CDR3 protein gets one entry after TCRdb re-called the 5' RACE reads with MiXCR. Of approximately 320,000 distinct CDR3 sequences listed, 25% to 30% are singletons. Germline V gives CDR1 SGHVS, CDR2 FQNEAQ. The CDR3 runs to 15 residues. V lost 1 base to trimming and J lost 4 bases, with 13 bases between them. Input material: blood. The chain combines TRBV7-8 with TRBJ2-5; tentative D call: TRBD2 (6 bases). This receptor was obtained from a woman in her 70s in good health. The DNA for the CDR3 is TGTGCCAGCAGCTTAGTCGGGGGTGGGGGAGAGACCCAGTACTTC. As protein: CASSLVGGGGETQYF.